This TCR beta chain was sequenced during a study of PD-1 blockade in classical Hodgkin lymphoma. Data came from immunoSEQ multiplex PCR; TCRdb stores just in-frame clones and leaves some out. The profile covers roughly 14,000 clones, with around 80% appearing a single time and 20% to 30% taken by the ten largest. Points from the study as a whole: What caused the repertoire differences, perhaps disease activity or prior therapy, remains undefined. At baseline, newly diagnosed patients reportedly showed less TCR diversity than healthy donors. After ASCT, patients who started nivolumab under 1 year later were excluded. In CD4+ cells, TCR diversity went up significantly by C4D1, but in CD8+ cells it did not.

Comment on this clone: Antigen: not known. A read error may produce the germline difference seen at one junction end.

Exposure to brentuximab vedotin varied, and each patient had relapsed following autologous stem cell transplantation. The length of the CDR3 is 15 residues. Germline V CDR1 and CDR2: KGHSH, LQKENI. The receptor comes from a human donor with classical Hodgkin lymphoma. Sequencing was performed on peripheral blood mononuclear cells (PBMCs), taken before the second cycle of nivolumab. The chain links TRBV18 to TRBJ2-7, with D maybe TRBD1 (6 bases). The DNA of the CDR3 is TGTGCCAGCTCCCCACAGACAGGCGGCTCCTACGAGCAGTACTTC. Residues: CASSPQTGGSYEQYF.